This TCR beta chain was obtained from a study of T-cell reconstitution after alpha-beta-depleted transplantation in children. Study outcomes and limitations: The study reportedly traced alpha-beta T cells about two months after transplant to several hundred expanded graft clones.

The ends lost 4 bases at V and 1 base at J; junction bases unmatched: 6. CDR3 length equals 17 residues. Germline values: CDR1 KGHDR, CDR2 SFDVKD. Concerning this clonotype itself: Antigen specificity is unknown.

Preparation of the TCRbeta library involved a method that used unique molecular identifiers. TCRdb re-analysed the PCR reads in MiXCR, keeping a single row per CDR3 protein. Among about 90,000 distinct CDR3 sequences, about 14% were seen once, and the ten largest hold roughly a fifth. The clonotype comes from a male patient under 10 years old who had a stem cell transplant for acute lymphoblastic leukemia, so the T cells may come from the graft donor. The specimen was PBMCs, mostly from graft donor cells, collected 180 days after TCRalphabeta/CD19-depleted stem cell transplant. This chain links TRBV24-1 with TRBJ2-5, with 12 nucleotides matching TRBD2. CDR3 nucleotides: TGTGCCACCAGTGACCCGACTAGCGGGGGAGTCCAAGAGACCCAGTACTTC. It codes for CATSDPTSGGVQETQYF.